This is a list of T cell receptor beta chains from one sample in a study of blood T cell repertoires in COVID-19. Profiling relied on immunoSEQ multiplex PCR, and the TCRdb table lists in-frame clones only, not all of them. The table lists over 25,000 clones, around 91% of them singletons. What was sequenced was peripheral blood. The receptors derive from a man aged 70 or older with active or convalescent COVID-19. The CDR3 runs from the conserved cysteine through the conserved F or W. Fields, in order: clone size, J gene, D gene, V gene, CDR3 protein, CDR3 DNA. D genes are given only for firm matches. Some rows have no size entry. The others give once, few or many, or a class for an expanded clone.

once | TRBJ2-2 | . | TRBV2 | CASTDRTGYGELFF | TGTGCCAGCACCGACCGGACTGGGTACGGGGAGCTGTTTTTT
. | TRBJ2-2 | . | TRBV29-1 | CSVGGQSNTGELFF | TGCAGCGTTGGCGGACAGTCGAACACCGGGGAGCTGTTTTTT
. | TRBJ2-3 | TRBD2 | TRBV19 | CASSIGGRATDTQYF | TGTGCCAGTAGTATCGGCGGGAGGGCGACAGATACGCAGTATTTT
. | TRBJ1-5 | . | TRBV28 | CASSLIGWQVTQPQHF | TGTGCCAGCAGTTTAATTGGGTGGCAGGTTACCCAGCCCCAGCATTTT
. | TRBJ2-2 | . | TRBV12-3/TRBV12-4 | CASGRGYTGELFF | TGTGCCAGCGGGAGGGGGTACACCGGGGAGCTGTTTTTT
once | TRBJ1-1 | TRBD1 | TRBV10-2 | CASTPGGSEAFF | TGCGCCAGCACCCCAGGGGGCAGTGAAGCTTTCTTT
. | TRBJ2-3 | . | TRBV9 | CASSVREGGRTDTQYF | TGTGCCAGCAGCGTAAGAGAGGGAGGACGCACAGATACGCAGTATTTT
. | TRBJ2-1 | . | TRBV7-9 | CASSGRFEQFF | TGTGCCAGCAGTGGTCGGTTCGAGCAGTTCTTC
. | TRBJ1-5 | TRBD1 | TRBV18 | CASSRTGGYSNQPQHF | TGTGCCAGCTCACGGACAGGGGGTTATAGCAATCAGCCCCAGCATTTT
once | TRBJ2-2 | TRBD1 | TRBV7-2 | CASRSGQTTGELFF | TGTGCCAGCAGATCGGGACAGACCACCGGGGAGCTGTTTTTT
. | TRBJ1-5 | . | TRBV20-1 | CSASPGRGQPQHF | TGCAGTGCTAGTCCAGGCCGGGGTCAGCCCCAGCATTTT
. | TRBJ2-7 | TRBD2 | TRBV15 | CATSRGGTSGSEQYF | TGTGCCACCAGCAGAGGGGGGACTAGCGGGAGCGAGCAGTACTTC
. | TRBJ1-4 | . | TRBV18 | CASSGQLNEKLFF | TGTGCCAGCTCAGGGCAGCTTAATGAAAAACTGTTTTTT
. | TRBJ1-1 | TRBD1 | TRBV18 | CASSAQTGVTEAFF | TGTGCCAGCTCAGCCCAGACAGGGGTCACTGAAGCTTTCTTT
. | TRBJ1-5 | . | TRBV5-1 | CASSLEGLRGQPQHF | TGCGCCAGCAGCTTGGAAGGGTTGAGGGGGCAGCCCCAGCATTTT
. | TRBJ1-1 | . | TRBV7-2 | CASSLRQNTEAFF | TGTGCCAGCAGCCTTCGACAGAACACTGAAGCTTTCTTT
. | TRBJ1-2 | . | TRBV5-8 | CASSSQLSLGYGYTF | TGTGCCAGCAGCTCCCAATTGTCACTTGGCTATGGCTACACCTTC